This TCR beta chain was documented in a study of cytomegalovirus exposure and HLA in healthy donors. Regarding the study as a whole: Highest at DRB1 and lowest at HLA-C, TCR association rates differed among HLA loci in a later analysis. Immune exposure information comprised only CMV serostatus. An analysis that came later showed most CMV-associated TCR beta chains appearing HLA-restricted.

This PCR relied on a set of 60 Vbeta primers and 13 Jbeta primers. The method was immunoSEQ multiplex PCR; TCRdb's version includes in-frame clones alone and lacks a portion of them. Among roughly 180,000 clones listed, just under 80% were seen once. The CDR3 consists of 14 residues. V was cut by 3 bases and J by 8 bases, with 14 bases left in between. Germline V CDR1 and CDR2: SGHNT, YYREEE (reference sequence). There are a few counts of this clone. Its antigen is as yet unknown. Sequencing was performed on PBMCs. V usage is TRBV5-4 and J usage is TRBJ1-4; no clear D gene. The TCR sequence derives from a man aged 25-45 years in good health and CMV-seronegative. Here the CDR3 DNA reads TGTGCCAGCAGCTCCTCGGTGGGCGGGGAAAAACTGTTTTTT. Translation gives CASSSSVGGEKLFF.